This TCR beta chain was retrieved from a study of memory CD8 T cells in hepatitis C reinfection (dated by TCRdb to about 2017). For the study in its entirety: Two consecutive HCV infections were spontaneously resolved by three donors, whereas a primary infection was cleared by two donors who then became chronically infected after reinfection. Between the late 2000s and the early 2010s, several reinfection cases that had stored pre-reinfection samples were identified. The study tracked the TCR beta repertoire of virus-specific CD8 T cells longitudinally across an HCV reinfection episode in five donors. HCV reinfection was defined as a positive HCV RNA test following two negative tests taken at least 60 days apart. Participants who had resolved a prior HCV infection were followed every 3 months in the reinfection study. Samples for the late or post reinfection period were taken 12 to 24 weeks after reinfection was detected.

Including the terminal cysteine and phenylalanine, the CDR3 comprises 15 residues. Only CDR3 DNA remains: 45 bases, in frame from the first base. In the germline V gene, CDR1 corresponds to MGHDK and CDR2 to SYGVNS. Ends trimmed: V by 4 bases, J by 4 bases; bases unmatched to a gene: 5. Libraries were constructed by the immunoSEQ multiplex PCR assay. Genomic DNA was pulled from the sorted cells, and the automated high-throughput method of Adaptive Biotechnologies was used to sequence the TCR beta V, D and J regions. CDR3 regions were amplified with a two-step, bias-controlled multiplex PCR. An Illumina instrument was used to sequence the amplified TCR beta libraries. The authors' analysis ran thus. Demultiplexed reads were processed to reduce amplification and sequencing bias, and the IMGT database was used to assign CDR3 sequences to gene families. Repertoire data were analyzed with ImmunoSEQ software version 2.0. Out-of-frame sequences and sequences with stop codons in the CDR3 were removed from clonotype lists. Any clonotype with a frequency under 0.01% was left out, since that frequency corresponded to less than one cell. To get richness, observed richness was divided by input cell number, while evenness came from dividing Shannon entropy by log observed richness. Repertoire diversity and the similarity between time points were measured using Simpson diversity and Morisita-Horn overlap indices. Clonotypes were categorized as dominant (>1%), sub-dominant (0.5-0.99%), low abundance (0.1-0.49%) or lowest abundance (<0.1%). A germline index was derived by subtracting total nucleotide additions from total CDR3 length and dividing the result by total CDR3 length. The clones in this table, taken by TCRdb from immuneACCESS, are in-frame only. Not every clone is retained; where verified, under half of the shortfall comes from an unresolved V gene, and the cause of the rest is unknown. The V and J calls and clone size were taken over from that table, and D and trimming were inferred from the DNA. Recorded for this sample are approximately 49,000 clones; 89% of them occurred a single time. The ten largest account for 0.72% of the sample.

Regarding this clone: Its antigen remains undetermined. No base quality information exists; no much larger clone differs at one position.

The paper as a whole reports these results and caveats: With only a handful of donors, the study could not reach definitive conclusions about public clonotypes linked to secondary clearance.

Reading the label with the study, this specimen's time point is: late/post reinfection, 12 to 24 weeks after detection. TCR sequencing was performed on the sorted cells directly ex vivo, without any in vitro expansion beforehand. The donors, who were people who inject drugs, were enrolled in the Montreal Acute Hepatitis C Cohort Study (HEPCO) in Canada. Total naive CD8 T cells, sorted as viable CD3+ CD8+ CD45RO-, came from a couple of donors at all three reinfection time points as controls. Before sorting, cryopreserved peripheral blood mononuclear cells were thawed and used as the source for purifying CD8 T cells. CD8 T cells were enriched by negative selection with the MACS CD8+ T cell Isolation Kit. Cell sorting was done on a BD FACSAria II sorter with FACSDiva software, and data were analyzed with FlowJo.

Specimen: naive CD8+ T cells sorted from blood. The cell subset or site label on this specimen signifies: total naive CD8+CD45RO- T cells. The rearranged segments are TRBV25-1 and TRBJ2-1; 9 bases in the middle match TRBD2. The sequence was obtained from a man aged 18 to 29 with hepatitis C virus infection. In nucleotide form, the sequence is TGTGCCAGCAGTGGACCTAGCGGGGATTACAATGAGCAGTTCTTC. This yields the protein CASSGPSGDYNEQFF.